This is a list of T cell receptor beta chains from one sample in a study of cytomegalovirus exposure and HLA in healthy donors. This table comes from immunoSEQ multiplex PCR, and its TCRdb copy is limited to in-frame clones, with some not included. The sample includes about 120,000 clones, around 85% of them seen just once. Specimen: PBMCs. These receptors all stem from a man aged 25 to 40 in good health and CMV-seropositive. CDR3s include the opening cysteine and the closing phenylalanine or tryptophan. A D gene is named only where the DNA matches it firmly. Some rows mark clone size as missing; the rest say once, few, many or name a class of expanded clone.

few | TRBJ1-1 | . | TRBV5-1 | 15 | CASSSRKAGHTEAFF | TGCGCCAGCAGCTCACGCAAGGCAGGGCACACTGAAGCTTTCTTT
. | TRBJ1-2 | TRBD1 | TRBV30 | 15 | CAWSSGTGFPHGYTF | TGTGCCTGGAGTTCGGGGACAGGGTTTCCCCATGGCTACACCTTC
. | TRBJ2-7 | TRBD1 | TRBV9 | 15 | CASSGQGAGSYEQYF | TGTGCCAGCAGCGGACAGGGGGCCGGCTCCTACGAGCAGTACTTC
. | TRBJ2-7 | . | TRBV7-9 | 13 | CASSAENYVEQYF | TGTGCCAGCAGTGCAGAGAACTACGTCGAGCAGTACTTC
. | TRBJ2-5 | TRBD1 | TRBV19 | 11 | CASSLGTEPYF | TGTGCCAGTAGTCTCGGGACAGAGCCTTACTTC
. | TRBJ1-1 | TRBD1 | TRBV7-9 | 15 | CASSLGQGMDTEAFF | TGTGCCAGCAGCTTAGGACAGGGGATGGACACTGAAGCTTTCTTT
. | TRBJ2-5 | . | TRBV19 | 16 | CASSQITGTAQETQYF | TGTGCCAGTAGTCAGATCACCGGGACTGCTCAAGAGACCCAGTACTTC
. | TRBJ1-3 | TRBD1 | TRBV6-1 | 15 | CATLLTGGSGNTIYF | TGTGCCACCCTACTGACAGGGGGCTCTGGAAACACCATATATTTT
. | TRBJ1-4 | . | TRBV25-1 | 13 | CASSERRIEKLFF | TGTGCCAGCAGTGAGCGTCGTATTGAAAAACTGTTTTTT
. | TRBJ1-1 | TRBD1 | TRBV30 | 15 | CAWSLGTDMNTEAFF | TGTGCCTGGAGTCTAGGGACAGATATGAACACTGAAGCTTTCTTT
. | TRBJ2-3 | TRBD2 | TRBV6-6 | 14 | CASRSSGDTDTQYF | TGTGCCAGCAGGTCTAGCGGGGACACAGATACGCAGTATTTT
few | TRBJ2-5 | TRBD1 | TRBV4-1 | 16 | CASSQESGTGGETQYF | TGCGCCAGCAGCCAAGAATCCGGGACAGGGGGTGAGACCCAGTACTTC
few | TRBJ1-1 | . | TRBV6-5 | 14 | CASSYSTGNTEAFF | TGTGCCAGCAGTTACTCGACAGGGAACACTGAAGCTTTCTTT
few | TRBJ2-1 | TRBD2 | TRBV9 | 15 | CASSAGGSTYNEQFF | TGTGCCAGCAGCGCCGGGGGGAGCACCTACAATGAGCAGTTCTTC
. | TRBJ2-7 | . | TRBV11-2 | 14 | CASSFQGGTYEQYF | TGTGCCAGCAGCTTTCAAGGCGGCACCTACGAGCAGTACTTC
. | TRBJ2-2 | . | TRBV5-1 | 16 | CASCQTGVRDTGELFF | TGCGCCAGCTGTCAAACGGGGGTACGGGACACCGGGGAGCTGTTTTTT
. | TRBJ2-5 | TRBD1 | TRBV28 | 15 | CASSDRDRGQETQYF | TGTGCCAGCAGTGACCGGGACAGGGGACAAGAGACCCAGTACTTC
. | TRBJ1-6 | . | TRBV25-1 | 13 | CATRSGADSPLHF | TGTGCCACCAGATCAGGGGCGGATTCACCCCTCCACTTT
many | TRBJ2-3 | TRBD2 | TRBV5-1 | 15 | CASSFSGGGTDTQYF | TGCGCCAGCAGCTTTAGCGGGGGAGGTACAGATACGCAGTATTTT
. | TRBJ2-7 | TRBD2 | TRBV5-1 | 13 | CASSGPGTIDLYF | TGCGCCAGCAGCGGCCCCGGGACTATCGATCTATACTTC